This TCR beta chain was found in a study of blood T cell repertoires in COVID-19. Some clones are missing from TCRdb's copy, which holds only in-frame ones; the method was immunoSEQ multiplex PCR. The sample consists of 140,000 or so clones, 75% to 85% of them appearing once. The CDR3 length is 14 residues. Trimming cost V 6 bases and J 1 base; bases outside gene matches: 4. Germline CDR1 and CDR2: MDHEN and SYDVKM. Sequencing was performed on peripheral blood. The TCR comes from a woman older than 75 with acute or convalescent COVID-19. The rearrangement joins TRBV28 to TRBJ2-7, with 9 bases that match TRBD1. The CDR3 sequence: CASRSGTGSYEQYF. The CDR3, as DNA: TGTGCCAGCAGATCCGGGACAGGGTCCTACGAGCAGTACTTC.